These 3 T cell receptor beta chains were sequenced from one sample in a study of T cells in Graves' hyperthyroidism and ophthalmopathy. From RNA transcripts, TCR beta CDR3 regions were amplified. With the HTBI primer set, the TCR CDR3 went through a first round of RT-PCR. MiXCR was run by TCRdb on the multiplex PCR reads, yielding one entry per CDR3 protein. The table has 550,000 to 600,000 distinct CDR3 sequences, 16% seen once; the top ten hold about 18%. Sequencing input: blood. The receptors stem from a young woman with Graves' hyperthyroidism.

V gene TRBV20-1 combines with J gene TRBJ2-5, with TRBD2 matching 10 bases. Per the germline V gene, CDR1 is DFQATT and CDR2 is SNEGSKA (reference sequence). The CDR3 spans 15 residues. V trimming: 5 bases; J trimming: 3 bases; junction bases outside the gene matches: 9. The CDR3 coding sequence is TGCAGTGCTCCCTCCACGCTAGCGGGAGAAGAGACCCAGTACTTC. Translating gives CSAPSTLAGEETQYF.

This clonotype has a count of ten or more. The rearrangement joins TRBV28 to TRBJ2-7; possibly TRBD2 for D (5 bases). The germline V and J ends were trimmed by 4 bases and 5 bases, with 15 bases remaining between them. Per germline, CDR1 MDHEN and CDR2 SYDVKM. The CDR3 contains 14 residues. In DNA, the CDR3 is TGTGCCAGCAGTTCGGCGGGTCTCCGCCACGAGCAGTACTTC. Amino acids: CASSSAGLRHEQYF.

The chain carries TRBV7-2 and TRBJ2-7, with D hard to call. This CDR3 has 14 amino acids. The germline CDR1 and CDR2 sequences are SGHTA and FQGNSA. The germline V and J ends were trimmed by 1 base and 3 bases, with 10 bases remaining between them. The CDR3 region has the DNA TGTGCCAGCAGCTTAGAGACATCATTCTACGAGCAGTACTTC. Translated: CASSLETSFYEQYF.